The T cell receptor (beta chain) under discussion was sequenced for a study of blood T cell repertoires in COVID-19. Turning to the study itself: Spain, Italy and the United States supplied samples that represented acute and convalescent COVID-19. Sources were T cells, B-cell-depleted T cells, or PBMCs; the material itself was cDNA or gDNA.

In the original processing: Amplified reference gene primers provided the basis for estimating nucleated cell counts. Sequencing used immunoSEQ multiplex PCR; TCRdb keeps in-frame clones, though not all of them. The V and J calls and clone size come from that table; D and trimming were worked out from the DNA. The table includes hundreds of thousands of clones, 75% to 90% detected once. The sequencing input was peripheral blood. The receptor's source is a man between 18 and 35 years old with active or convalescent COVID-19.

CDR3 DNA: TGCGCCAGCAGTGATAGAACTAGCGGGGGCACAGATACGCAGTATTTT. Translated, it gives CASSDRTSGGTDTQYF. This chain joins TRBV10-1 and TRBJ2-3, with TRBD2 matching 10 bases. CDR1 WNHNN and CDR2 SYGVQD come from the germline V gene (reference sequence). CDR3 length: 16 residues. V was pared by 3 bases and J by 1 base, with 4 bases of the junction left unmatched.